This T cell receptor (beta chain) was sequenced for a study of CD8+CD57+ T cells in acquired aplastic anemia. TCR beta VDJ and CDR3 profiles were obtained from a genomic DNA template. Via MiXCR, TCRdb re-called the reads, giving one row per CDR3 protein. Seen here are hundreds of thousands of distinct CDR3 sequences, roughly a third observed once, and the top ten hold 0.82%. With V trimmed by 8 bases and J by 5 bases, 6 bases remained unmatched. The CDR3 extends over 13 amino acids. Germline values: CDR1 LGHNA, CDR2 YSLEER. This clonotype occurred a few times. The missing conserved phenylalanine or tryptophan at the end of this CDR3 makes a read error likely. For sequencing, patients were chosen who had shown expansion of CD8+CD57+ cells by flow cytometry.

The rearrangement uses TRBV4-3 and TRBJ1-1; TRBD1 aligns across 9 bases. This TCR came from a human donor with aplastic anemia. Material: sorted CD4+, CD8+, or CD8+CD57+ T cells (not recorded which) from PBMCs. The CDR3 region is CASGTGLETEAFL. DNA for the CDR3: TGCGCCAGCGGGACAGGGTTAGAGACTGAAGCTTTCCTT.